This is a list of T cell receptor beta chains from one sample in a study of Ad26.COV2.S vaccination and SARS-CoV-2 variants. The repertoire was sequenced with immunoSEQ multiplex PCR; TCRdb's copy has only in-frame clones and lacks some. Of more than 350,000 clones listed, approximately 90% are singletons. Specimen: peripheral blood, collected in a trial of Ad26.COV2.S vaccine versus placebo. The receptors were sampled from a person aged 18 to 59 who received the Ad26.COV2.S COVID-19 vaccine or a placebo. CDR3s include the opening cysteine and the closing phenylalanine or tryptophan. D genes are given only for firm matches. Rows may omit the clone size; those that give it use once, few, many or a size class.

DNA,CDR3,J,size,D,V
TGTGCCAGTAGCCCAACTAGCGGGAGCCCCAATGAGCAGTTCTTC,CASSPTSGSPNEQFF,TRBJ2-1,.,TRBD2,TRBV19
TGTGCCAGCAGTACTTGGGACAGGGAGACCCAGTACTTC,CASSTWDRETQYF,TRBJ2-5,.,TRBD1,TRBV27
TGCAGCGTTGAAGTTTCTATAGGTGGGGGGGACGGCTACGAGCAGTACTTC,CSVEVSIGGGDGYEQYF,TRBJ2-7,.,TRBD2,TRBV29-1
TGCGCCAGCAGCTCACAGAAGGGTTTGCCGTACTTC,CASSSQKGLPYF,TRBJ2-7,.,.,TRBV5-1
TGTGCCAGCACTCCAGACAGGTACGACGAGCAGTACTTC,CASTPDRYDEQYF,TRBJ2-7,.,.,TRBV2
TGTGCCAGCAGTGACCGACTAGCGGGAAACGTTTGGTCCTACGAGCAGTACTTC,CASSDRLAGNVWSYEQYF,TRBJ2-7,.,TRBD2,TRBV6-2/TRBV6-3
TGTGCCAGCAAAGGAGGATCCTACGAGCAGTACTTC,CASKGGSYEQYF,TRBJ2-7,.,.,TRBV2
TGTGCCTGGACTGCACAGGGTTTAAGCAATCAGCCCCAGCATTTT,CAWTAQGLSNQPQHF,TRBJ1-5,once,.,TRBV30
TGTGCCAGCAGCTTGGCGAAGGCGACGGGGGATGAAAAACTGTTTTTT,CASSLAKATGDEKLFF,TRBJ1-4,.,.,TRBV5-4
TGTGCCAGCAGTTGGAGCTCCGAGCTGTACGAGCAGTACTTC,CASSWSSELYEQYF,TRBJ2-7,few,.,TRBV6-2/TRBV6-3
TGTGCCAGTAGTACCGTGGACGGAACCTACGAGCAGTACTTC,CASSTVDGTYEQYF,TRBJ2-7,.,.,TRBV19
TGTGCCAGCAGTTACGTACAGGGGATGGAGCAGTTCTTC,CASSYVQGMEQFF,TRBJ2-1,.,TRBD1,TRBV6-2/TRBV6-3
TGTGCCAGCAGCTTAGTGGGGTGGGGAAACACCATATATTTT,CASSLVGWGNTIYF,TRBJ1-3,.,.,TRBV7-2
TGTGCCAGCAGCCAAGATAGGCGGAACTATGGCTACACCTTC,CASSQDRRNYGYTF,TRBJ1-2,once,.,TRBV3-1/TRBV3-2
TGTGCCAGCGGTATGAACCGGGACAGGGATTCCCAGCCCCAGCATTTT,CASGMNRDRDSQPQHF,TRBJ1-5,.,TRBD1,TRBV27
TGTGCCACCAGCAGAGATCCCCGGACTAGCGGCCCACTGAGGCTGTTTTTT,CATSRDPRTSGPLRLFF,TRBJ2-2,few,TRBD2,TRBV15
TGTGCCTGGAGTGTTTCTTCCGATCAGCCCCAGCATTTT,CAWSVSSDQPQHF,TRBJ1-5,once,.,TRBV30
TGTGCCAGCAGTCAGGGGCCCCGCCGAGCTTTCTTT,CASSQGPRRAFF,TRBJ1-1,.,.,TRBV6-2/TRBV6-3
TGTGCCTGGAGTGTACATGGTCAGCCCCAGCATTTT,CAWSVHGQPQHF,TRBJ1-5,.,.,TRBV30
TGCAGCGCCCGGCCGCAGGGAACCTATGGCTACACCTTC,CSARPQGTYGYTF,TRBJ1-2,.,.,TRBV29-1
TGTGCCATCAGTGATCGGGTGCACCAAGAGACCCAGTACTTC,CAISDRVHQETQYF,TRBJ2-5,.,.,TRBV10-3
TGTGCCAGCAGCCAAAGGGGTTCCTATAATTCACCCCTCCACTTT,CASSQRGSYNSPLHF,TRBJ1-6,.,.,TRBV3-1/TRBV3-2
TGTGCCAGCAGTGTGAACAGGGGGTTAAGGGTCGGCAATCAGCCCCAGCATTTT,CASSVNRGLRVGNQPQHF,TRBJ1-5,.,TRBD1,TRBV6-1
TGTGCCAGCAGACCTCTCCGGGACAGCTATGGCTACACCTTC,CASRPLRDSYGYTF,TRBJ1-2,.,TRBD1,TRBV6-5
TGTGCCAGCAGCTCCAATGGTTCACCCCTCCACTTT,CASSSNGSPLHF,TRBJ1-6,.,.,TRBV5-4
TGTGCCAGCAGTTACGGTTTGGGCGGGAGGGCCTACGAGCAGTACTTC,CASSYGLGGRAYEQYF,TRBJ2-7,.,TRBD2,TRBV6-2/TRBV6-3
TGTGCCAGCAGTCAAGATATCTCCTACGAGCAGTACTTC,CASSQDISYEQYF,TRBJ2-7,.,.,TRBV6-2/TRBV6-3
TGTGCCAGCACCAGACAGGTCTCTGGAAACACCATATATTTT,CASTRQVSGNTIYF,TRBJ1-3,.,.,TRBV5-6
TGTGCCAGCTCACCAAGCGACAGGAGCTCCTACAATGAGCAGTTCTTC,CASSPSDRSSYNEQFF,TRBJ2-1,once,.,TRBV18
TGTGCCAGCAGCTTAGGTGACAGTCGGCTATTTCCACCCCTCCACTTT,CASSLGDSRLFPPLHF,TRBJ1-6,.,.,TRBV7-9
TGCGCCAGCCGGAACCGGGACACGAGGATCTACGAGCAGTACTTC,CASRNRDTRIYEQYF,TRBJ2-7,.,.,TRBV10-1
TGCGCCAGCAGCCCCCTAGGGCAGGGTGAGGTTTACACTGAAGCTTTCTTT,CASSPLGQGEVYTEAFF,TRBJ1-1,.,.,TRBV5-1
TGTGCCAGCAGCTTTTCTATGGCAAGCTCCTACAATGAGCAGTTCTTC,CASSFSMASSYNEQFF,TRBJ2-1,once,.,TRBV7-8
TGTGCCAGCAGCGTAGTAGGCGGGAGGGCCCCGTCTGATGAGCAGTTCTTC,CASSVVGGRAPSDEQFF,TRBJ2-1,.,TRBD2,TRBV9
TGCGCCAGCAGCCAAGATCCCTCAGCGGGAGGTTCGACAGATACGCAGTATTTT,CASSQDPSAGGSTDTQYF,TRBJ2-3,.,TRBD2,TRBV4-3
TGTGCCAGCAGCTTAATGGTGCTCGGCCCTGGCTCCTACAATGAGCAGTTCTTC,CASSLMVLGPGSYNEQFF,TRBJ2-1,.,.,TRBV7-2
TGCGCCAGCAGCCCTGGGACAGATGAAAAACTGTTTTTT,CASSPGTDEKLFF,TRBJ1-4,.,TRBD1,TRBV4-3
TGTGCCAGCAGCGTAGTAGTGAACACTGAAGCTTTCTTT,CASSVVVNTEAFF,TRBJ1-1,.,.,TRBV9
TGTGCCAGCAGTTCCCAGGGACTAGCGGGGGGAGAGACCCAGTACTTC,CASSSQGLAGGETQYF,TRBJ2-5,.,TRBD2,TRBV5-6
TGTGCCAGCAGCGCGGGGGGTAGGCTGGAAGAGACCCAGTACTTC,CASSAGGRLEETQYF,TRBJ2-5,.,TRBD2,TRBV9
TGTGCCAGCAGCCAAGTGGTCGGAGGGGCGCTTGAGCAGTTCTTC,CASSQVVGGALEQFF,TRBJ2-1,.,.,TRBV14
TGTGCCAGCAGCCAACTAGAGGGTACGCAGTATTTT,CASSQLEGTQYF,TRBJ2-3,.,.,TRBV3-1/TRBV3-2
TGTGCCAGCAGTTACGCGGGAGGGCCCTACAATGAGCAGTTCTTC,CASSYAGGPYNEQFF,TRBJ2-1,.,TRBD2,TRBV6-5
TGTGCCAGCAGTTTCGAGGGCAGTGGGGCCAACGTCCTGACTTTC,CASSFEGSGANVLTF,TRBJ2-6,.,.,TRBV6-5